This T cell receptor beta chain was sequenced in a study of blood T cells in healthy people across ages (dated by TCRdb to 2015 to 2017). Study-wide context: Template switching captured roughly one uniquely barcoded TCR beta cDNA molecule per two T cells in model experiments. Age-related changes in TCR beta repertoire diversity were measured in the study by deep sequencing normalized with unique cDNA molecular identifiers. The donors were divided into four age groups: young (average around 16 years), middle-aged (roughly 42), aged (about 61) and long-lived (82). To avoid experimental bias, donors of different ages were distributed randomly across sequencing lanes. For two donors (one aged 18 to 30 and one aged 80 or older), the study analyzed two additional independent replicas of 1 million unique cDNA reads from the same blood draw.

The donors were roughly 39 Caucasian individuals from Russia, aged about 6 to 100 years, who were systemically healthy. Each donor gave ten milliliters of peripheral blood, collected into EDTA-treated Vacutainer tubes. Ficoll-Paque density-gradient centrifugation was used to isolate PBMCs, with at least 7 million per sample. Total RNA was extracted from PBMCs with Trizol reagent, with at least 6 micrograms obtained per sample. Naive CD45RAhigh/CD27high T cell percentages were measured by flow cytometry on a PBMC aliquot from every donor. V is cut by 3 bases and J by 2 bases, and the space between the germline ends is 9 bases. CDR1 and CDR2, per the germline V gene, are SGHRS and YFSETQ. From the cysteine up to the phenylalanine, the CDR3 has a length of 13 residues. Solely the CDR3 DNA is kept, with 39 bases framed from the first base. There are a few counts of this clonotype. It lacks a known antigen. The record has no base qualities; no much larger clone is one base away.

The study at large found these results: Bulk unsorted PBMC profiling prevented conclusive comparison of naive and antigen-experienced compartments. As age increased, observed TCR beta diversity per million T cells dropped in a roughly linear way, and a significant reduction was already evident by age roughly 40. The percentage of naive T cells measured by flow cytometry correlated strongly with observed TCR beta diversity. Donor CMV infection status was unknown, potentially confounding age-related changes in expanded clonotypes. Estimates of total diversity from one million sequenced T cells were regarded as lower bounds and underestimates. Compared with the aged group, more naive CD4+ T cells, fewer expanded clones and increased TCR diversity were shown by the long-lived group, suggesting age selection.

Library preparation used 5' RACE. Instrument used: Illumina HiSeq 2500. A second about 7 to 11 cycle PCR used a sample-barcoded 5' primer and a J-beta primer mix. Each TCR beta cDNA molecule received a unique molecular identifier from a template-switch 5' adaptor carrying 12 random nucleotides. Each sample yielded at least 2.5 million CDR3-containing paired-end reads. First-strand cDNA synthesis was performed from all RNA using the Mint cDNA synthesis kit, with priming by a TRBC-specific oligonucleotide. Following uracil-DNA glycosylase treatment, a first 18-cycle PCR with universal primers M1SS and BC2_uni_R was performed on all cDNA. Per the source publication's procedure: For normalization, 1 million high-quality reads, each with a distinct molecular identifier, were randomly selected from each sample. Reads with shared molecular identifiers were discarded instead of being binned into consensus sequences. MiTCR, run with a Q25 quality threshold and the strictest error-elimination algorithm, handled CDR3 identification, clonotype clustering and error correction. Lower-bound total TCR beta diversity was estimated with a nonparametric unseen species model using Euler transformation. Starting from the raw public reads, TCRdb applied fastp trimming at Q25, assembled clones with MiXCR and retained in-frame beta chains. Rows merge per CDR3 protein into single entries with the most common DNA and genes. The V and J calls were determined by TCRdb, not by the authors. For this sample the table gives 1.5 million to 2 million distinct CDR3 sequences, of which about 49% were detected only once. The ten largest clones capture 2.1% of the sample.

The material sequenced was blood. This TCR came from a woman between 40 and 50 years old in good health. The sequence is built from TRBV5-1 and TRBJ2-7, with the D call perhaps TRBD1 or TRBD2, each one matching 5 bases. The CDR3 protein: CASSWGSTYEQYF. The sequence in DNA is TGCGCCAGCAGCTGGGGGAGTACCTACGAGCAGTACTTC.